These 12 T cell receptor beta chains share one sample of origin, sequenced in a study of T-cell reconstitution after alpha-beta-depleted transplantation in children. Preparation of the TCRbeta library used unique molecular identifiers. TCRdb redid the calling of the PCR reads with MiXCR, one entry per CDR3 protein. This sample has fewer than 85,000 distinct CDR3 sequences, with 11% to 15% found just once. The sequenced sample was PBMCs, mostly from graft donor cells, obtained 180 days after TCRalphabeta/CD19-depleted stem cell transplant. The receptors were sampled from a male patient aged 2-15 years who had a stem cell transplant for acute lymphoblastic leukemia, so the T cells may come from the graft donor.

The rearrangement joins TRBV20-1 to TRBJ1-6, with D hard to call. The V and J ends lost 4 bases and 8 bases respectively, with 9 bases between them. CDR1 is DFQATT, CDR2 SNEGSKA, per germline (reference sequence). The CDR3 runs 12 residues. Here the CDR3 reads CSATLYYSPLHF. CDR3 DNA: TGCAGTGCTACTCTATACTATTCACCCCTCCACTTT.

This clonotype showed up just a few times. The chain couples TRBV20-1 to TRBJ2-1; 10 nucleotides agree with TRBD1. The CDR3 loop spans 13 amino acids. Per the germline V gene, CDR1 is DFQATT and CDR2 is SNEGSKA (reference sequence). The junction had 3 bases not matched to a gene; V was cut back by 5 bases and J by 5 bases. The CDR3: CSAPGQGHNEQFF. DNA for the CDR3: TGCAGTGCTCCGGGACAGGGGCACAATGAGCAGTTCTTC.

V gene TRBV4-2 combines with J gene TRBJ1-2; 9 bases agree with TRBD1. The junction had 12 bases not matched to a gene; V was cut back by 2 bases and J by 8 bases. Germline V lookup: CDR1 LGHNA, CDR2 YNFKEQ. This CDR3 contains 16 residues. CDR3 amino acids: CASSQKIAQGAKGYTF. In DNA form, the CDR3 reads TGTGCCAGCAGCCAAAAGATTGCACAGGGGGCTAAGGGCTACACCTTC.

The chain combines TRBV24-1 with TRBJ2-2; D remains unclear. Germline lookup yields CDR1 KGHDR and CDR2 SFDVKD. The CDR3 sequence is 15 residues long. V dropped 5 bases and J dropped 1 base, with 10 bases sitting between them. The CDR3 loop is CATSAVELNTGELFF. CDR3 sequence (DNA): TGTGCCACCAGTGCCGTGGAATTGAACACCGGGGAGCTGTTTTTT.

This clonotype has more than one count but fewer than ten. This sequence joins TRBV7-2 and TRBJ1-2; a weak D match, TRBD1 (5 bases). The germline V gene has CDR1 SGHTA and CDR2 FQGNSA. Trimming cost V 4 bases and J 7 bases, with 13 bases left between them. The CDR3 is made up of 13 amino acids. As DNA, the CDR3 is TGTGCCAGCAGCTCCGGGTGGGGGGGTGGCTACACCTTC. It translates to CASSSGWGGGYTF.

This clonotype was counted only a few times. The J gene is TRBJ1-1, the V gene TRBV20-1, with 9 bases fitting TRBD1. The ends lost 4 bases at V and 9 bases at J; junction bases unmatched: 9. CDR1 DFQATT and CDR2 SNEGSKA come from the germline V gene (reference sequence). There are 13 residues in the CDR3. This chain's CDR3 is CSANGQGSWKAFF. For the CDR3, the DNA is TGCAGTGCTAACGGACAGGGGTCCTGGAAAGCTTTCTTT.

This clonotype was seen repeatedly, ten times or more. V and J are TRBV7-2 and TRBJ1-1; D gene uncertain. V shed 5 bases and J shed 0 bases, with 7 bases lying between them. Germline CDR1 and CDR2: SGHTA and FQGNSA. The CDR3 spans 13 residues. CDR3 nucleotides: TGTGCCAGCAGCCCGCGCTTGAACACTGAAGCTTTCTTT. It specifies CASSPRLNTEAFF.

This clonotype appeared a few times. The chain joins TRBV4-2 to TRBJ2-2; the match to TRBD1 covers 11 bases. The V gene end was trimmed by 3 bases and the J gene end by 8 bases; junction bases not matched to a gene: 8. In germline, CDR1 is LGHNA, CDR2 YNFKEQ. The CDR3 length is 16 residues. The DNA for the CDR3 is TGTGCCAGCAGCCAGGACAGGGGGCGGTATGGTGGGGAGCTGTTTTTT. Translated: CASSQDRGRYGGELFF.

This clonotype was observed many times. DNA for the CDR3: TGTGCCAGCAGTGAAGACGGTTTCCCAACCTACGAGCAGTACTTC. This translates into CASSEDGFPTYEQYF. This rearrangement joins TRBV6-1 to TRBJ2-7; D gene ambiguous. The V and J ends lost 1 base and 2 bases respectively, with 12 bases between them. Per germline, CDR1 MNHNS and CDR2 SASEGT. CDR3 length: 15 amino acids.

This clonotype has a handful of counts. The chain is built from TRBV27 and TRBJ2-3, with D perhaps matching TRBD2 (5 bases). CDR1 MNHEY and CDR2 SMNVEV come from the germline V gene (reference sequence). V lost 3 bases and J lost 8, with 9 bases in between. The CDR3 length is 12 residues. This chain's CDR3 is CASSFREGTQYF. CDR3 in DNA: TGTGCCAGCAGTTTCCGGGAAGGTACGCAGTATTTT.

The DNA of the CDR3 is TGCGCCAGCAGCTTGGCCCCCGGAATTGCGAATGAAAAACTGTTTTTT. This translates into CASSLAPGIANEKLFF. The chain links TRBV5-1 to TRBJ1-4; D not resolved. CDR1 and CDR2 (germline): SGHRS, YFSETQ. The V end lost 0 bases, the J end lost 5 bases, and 14 bases lay between the germline ends. The CDR3 runs 16 residues.

This clonotype was seen more than once but under ten times. The chain employs TRBV6-5 and TRBJ1-4; no reliable D call. The V and J ends lost 5 bases and 11 bases respectively, with 12 bases between them. The CDR3 sequence is 12 residues long. Germline CDR1 and CDR2: MNHEY and SVGAGI. This CDR3 is CASSRTRGKLFF. CDR3 coding DNA: TGTGCCAGCAGTCGGACCCGTGGGAAACTGTTTTTT.